This TCR beta chain came from a study of blood T cell repertoires in COVID-19. About the study: Sites in the United States, Italy and Spain provided acute and convalescent COVID-19 samples. T cells, B-cell-depleted T cells, or PBMCs provided the cDNA or gDNA that served as material.

V was trimmed by 6 bases and J by 0 bases, leaving 6 bases between them. This CDR3 has 12 amino acids. Looked up from germline, CDR1 is SNHLY and CDR2 is FYNNEI. The repertoire was sequenced with immunoSEQ multiplex PCR; TCRdb's copy has only in-frame clones and lacks some. The data hold fewer than 200,000 clones, with roughly 80% observed a single time. Sequenced input: peripheral blood. This clonotype originated in a woman aged 70-85 years with COVID-19, enrolled during active disease. The chain uses TRBV2 and TRBJ2-7, with a weak D call TRBD2 (5 bases). CDR3 DNA: TGTGCCAGCAGACTAGTCTCCTACGAGCAGTACTTC. It translates to CASRLVSYEQYF.